Listed here are 15 T cell receptor beta chains from one sample, sequenced in a study of beta chain features in type 1 diabetes. Whole-study findings and limits: Shorter TCRB CDR3s, moderately but significantly so, were found in Type 1 diabetes patients in all four CD4+ subsets.

The whole isolated RNA underwent reverse transcription, so sequencing captured expressed TCRB transcripts. Generated by immunoSEQ multiplex PCR, the TCRdb table keeps only in-frame clones and is missing some. The sample shows 130,000 or so clones, 7% to 10% of them seen only once. No antigen has been identified for these receptors. The sequenced sample was central memory CD4+ T cells from blood. The receptor source for this set is a man aged 30-40 years with type 1 diabetes.

This clone was observed a few times. J is TRBJ1-1 and V is TRBV7-2; TRBD1 might be the D (5 bases). CDR1 is SGHTA, CDR2 FQGNSA, per germline. The CDR3 is 13 residues long. Trimming removed 5 bases at V and 4 bases at J, with 11 bases between. CDR3 region: CASSPQGGTEAFF. In DNA form, the CDR3 reads TGTGCCAGCAGCCCCCAGGGAGGCACTGAAGCTTTCTTT.

The chain is built from TRBV10-3 and TRBJ2-2; perhaps TRBD2 as D (5 bases). The V and J ends lost 8 bases and 0 bases respectively, with 16 bases between them. The CDR3 is 16 residues long. Per germline, CDR1 ENHRY and CDR2 SYGVKD. CDR3 sequence (DNA): TGTGCCATCTCTGCGGGTTCCGGCGCGAACACCGGGGAGCTGTTTTTT. It specifies CAISAGSGANTGELFF.

This clone came up a few times. The chain carries TRBV5-6 and TRBJ2-2, with D unclear. Trimming left V 0 bases short and J 3 bases short, with 3 bases between. The CDR3 is 13 amino acids. Germline V gene sequence: CDR1 SGHDT, CDR2 YYEEEE. The CDR3 loop reads CASSLVYTGELFF. CDR3 DNA sequence: TGTGCCAGCAGCTTGGTATACACCGGGGAGCTGTTTTTT.

This clone was seen a few times. V usage is TRBV19 and J usage is TRBJ2-3; a weak D match, TRBD2 (5 bases). The V end lost 6 bases, the J end lost 1 base, and 17 bases lay between the germline ends. CDR3 size: 16 residues. CDR1 is LNHDA, CDR2 SQIVND, per germline (reference sequence). This CDR3 reads CASSQNVARGTDTQYF. In DNA form, the CDR3 reads TGTGCCAGTAGCCAAAACGTGGCGCGGGGCACAGATACGCAGTATTTT.

V gene TRBV29-1 combines with J gene TRBJ1-1; 7 bases are a match to TRBD1. The CDR3 has 13 amino acids. V lost 0 bases, J lost 8 bases, and 6 bases stayed unmatched. Germline V CDR1 and CDR2: SQVTM, ANQGSEA. The DNA of the CDR3 is TGCAGCGTTGAAGATCGGACAGGCACAGAAGCTTTCTTT. Translation: CSVEDRTGTEAFF.

The V gene is TRBV4-1, the J gene TRBJ2-1; D not resolved. The CDR3 is 14 amino acids. Germline V gene data show CDR1 as MGHRA and CDR2 as YSYEKL. Trimming pared 1 base from V and 6 bases from J, leaving 10 bases between. The CDR3 loop is CASSQGIRGNEQFF. CDR3 nucleotide sequence: TGCGCCAGCAGCCAAGGAATCCGAGGCAATGAGCAGTTCTTC.

This clone was seen more than once but under ten times. The chain couples TRBV7-8 to TRBJ2-1; perhaps D is TRBD1 or TRBD2 (5 bases each). The V end was cut by 5 bases, the J end by 10 bases, with 9 bases between. The CDR3 is made up of 11 amino acids. Germline V gene data show CDR1 as SGHVS and CDR2 as FQNEAQ. As DNA, the CDR3 is TGTGCCAGCAGCCTAGAGGGGGAGCAGTTCTTC. It specifies CASSLEGEQFF.

This chain links TRBV18 with TRBJ2-5, with TRBD2 matching 7 bases. V lost 4 bases and J lost 4; bases outside the gene matches: 3. CDR1 is KGHSH, CDR2 LQKENI, per germline. The CDR3 covers 13 residues. CDR3 residues: CASSQGGRETQYF. The DNA of the CDR3 is TGTGCCAGCTCACAGGGCGGGAGAGAGACCCAGTACTTC.

V and J are TRBV7-9 and TRBJ1-5, with no clear D. Trimming stripped 4 bases from V and 9 bases from J, with 16 bases between. There are 14 residues in the CDR3. Germline loops: CDR1 SEHNR, CDR2 FQNEAQ (reference sequence). In nucleotides, the CDR3 is TGTGCCAGCAGCTCCGGCCCAAGAGGAGGGCCCCAGCATTTT. It is translated as CASSSGPRGGPQHF.

The table lists this clone with a few counts. This sequence joins TRBV7-8 and TRBJ2-1; 14 bases fit TRBD2. The CDR3 is 20 residues long. The germline V gene has CDR1 SGHVS and CDR2 FQNEAQ. With 5 bases clipped from V and 0 bases from J, the junction kept 12 bases outside the gene matches. The CDR3 nucleotides read TGTGCCAGCAGCCACCCCGTGGGACTAGCGGGGGCCAGCTCCTACAATGAGCAGTTCTTC. Protein product: CASSHPVGLAGASSYNEQFF.

This clone has a handful of counts. V is TRBV4-3 and J is TRBJ1-1; D call uncertain. V was cut by 1 base and J by 3 bases, with 6 bases left in between. This CDR3 region has 13 residues. CDR1 and CDR2 (germline): LGHNA, YSLEER. CDR3 nucleotide sequence: TGCGCCAGCAGCCAAGGCCGGTACACTGAAGCTTTCTTT. It specifies CASSQGRYTEAFF.

This clone was found a few times. The chain couples TRBV5-1 to TRBJ1-4; D is undetermined. The V end lost 5 bases, the J end lost 0 bases, and 14 bases lay between the germline ends. Germline V lookup: CDR1 SGHRS, CDR2 YFSETQ. The CDR3 runs 16 residues. CDR3: CASRSGTGATNEKLFF. The CDR3 DNA follows: TGCGCCAGCAGGTCGGGAACCGGAGCAACTAATGAAAAACTGTTTTTT.

The gene calls are TRBV2 and TRBJ2-2, with 9 bases lining up with TRBD2. Germline lookup yields CDR1 SNHLY and CDR2 FYNNEI. V lost 0 bases, J lost 8 bases, and 1 base stayed unmatched. The CDR3 runs 14 residues. The CDR3 here is CASSEALAGGELFF. The CDR3 DNA follows: TGTGCCAGCAGTGAAGCGCTAGCGGGGGGGGAGCTGTTTTTT.

The chain carries TRBV5-8 and TRBJ2-3, with 11 positions matching TRBD2. With 3 bases clipped from V and 0 bases from J, the junction kept 6 bases outside the gene matches. CDR3 size: 17 residues. CDR1 is SGHTS, CDR2 YDEGEE, per germline. The chain's CDR3 is CASSSFLAGGSTDTQYF. The CDR3 DNA reads TGTGCCAGCAGCTCCTTCCTAGCGGGGGGAAGCACAGATACGCAGTATTTT.

The table lists this clone with many counts. The chain employs TRBV30 and TRBJ1-1; possibly TRBD1 for D (6 bases). This CDR3 comprises 12 residues. Trimming took off 5 bases at V and 1 base at J, with 8 bases between the two ends. Germline V gene data show CDR1 as GTSNPN and CDR2 as SVGIG (reference sequence). CDR3 sequence: CAWETGNTEAFF. For the CDR3, the DNA is TGTGCCTGGGAGACAGGGAACACTGAAGCTTTCTTT.